The 10 T cell receptor beta chains below were found in one sample sequenced in a study of blood T cell repertoires in COVID-19. Sequencing used immunoSEQ multiplex PCR; TCRdb keeps in-frame clones, though not all of them. Of about 290,000 clones listed, roughly 90% were seen once; the top ten hold 0.94%. Material: peripheral blood. These receptors were collected from a woman between 40 and 55 years old who had recovered from COVID-19.

V is TRBV5-4 and J is TRBJ2-1; maybe TRBD2 (5 bases). V lost 0 bases and J lost 6, with 16 bases in between. The CDR3 is 16 residues long. CDR1 is SGHNT and CDR2 is YYREEE in the germline V gene (reference sequence). The CDR3 loop reads CASSLGLWERRNEQFF. The CDR3 bases are TGTGCCAGCAGCTTGGGTCTGTGGGAGAGACGCAATGAGCAGTTCTTC.

This clone was counted once. The V gene is TRBV6-2 or TRBV6-3, the J gene TRBJ2-1, with 9 bases matching TRBD1. The CDR3 loop spans 19 amino acids. Germline CDR1 reads MNHEY; CDR2 reads SVGEGT. V lost 1 base, J lost 10 bases, and 20 bases stayed unmatched. The CDR3 DNA reads TGTGCCAGCAGTTACTGGGGGACAGGGCTGAGGCGGGCCTCTGGGGAGCAGTTCTTC. It specifies CASSYWGTGLRRASGEQFF.

This clone was seen a single time. The chain carries TRBV18 and TRBJ1-3; 11 nucleotides match TRBD1. The CDR3 runs 16 residues. Germline assignment: CDR1 KGHSH and CDR2 LQKENI. With V trimmed by 0 bases and J by 2 bases, 0 bases remained unmatched. This chain's CDR3 is CASSPPGQGAGNTIYF. DNA for the CDR3: TGTGCCAGCTCACCACCGGGACAGGGGGCTGGAAACACCATATATTTT.

The chain recombines TRBV7-2 with TRBJ2-1, with 12 bases identical to TRBD1. Germline values: CDR1 SGHTA, CDR2 FQGNSA. The CDR3 is 15 residues long. The V and J ends lost 5 bases and 8 bases, in that order; junction bases with no gene match: 7. CDR3 loop: CASSGGTGGLYEQFF. CDR3 in DNA: TGTGCCAGCAGCGGAGGGACAGGGGGCTTATATGAGCAGTTCTTC.

CDR3 in amino acids: CASSPGQGTLADTQYF. The CDR3 nucleotides read TGTGCCAGCAGTCCAGGACAGGGGACCCTCGCAGATACGCAGTATTTT. The chain couples TRBV6-6 to TRBJ2-3, with TRBD1 identical over 9 bases. The V segment lost 5 bases and the J segment 4 bases; nucleotides outside the gene matches: 10. Germline V gene sequence: CDR1 MNHNY, CDR2 SVGAGI (reference sequence). The CDR3 runs to 16 residues.

This clone has only one observation. The V gene is TRBV30, the J gene TRBJ2-1; TRBD2 matches 7 bases. Germline CDR1 is GTSNPN and CDR2 is SVGIG (reference sequence). This CDR3 has 16 residues. V lost 4 bases and J lost 8; bases outside the gene matches: 17. The CDR3 region has the DNA TGTGCCTGGACTCCCGGGGCGGCGGGAGAGGTCGATGAGCAGTTCTTC. Encoded protein: CAWTPGAAGEVDEQFF.

The chain carries TRBV7-2 and TRBJ2-5; 9 nucleotides align to TRBD2. Germline loops: CDR1 SGHTA, CDR2 FQGNSA. The CDR3 length is 15 residues. Trimming took 1 base from V and 5 from J; bases not matched to a gene: 5. Written as DNA, the CDR3 is TGTGCCAGCAGCTTAGGGGGGACTAGCTCGGAGACCCAGTACTTC. It codes for CASSLGGTSSETQYF.

The genes are TRBV10-3 and TRBJ1-2; D is ambiguous. CDR3 length equals 13 residues. CDR1 and CDR2 from the germline V gene are ENHRY and SYGVKD. Trimming removed 3 bases at V and 6 bases at J, with 11 bases between. CDR3 sequence: CAISDGSTDGYTF. CDR3 in DNA: TGTGCCATCAGTGACGGGAGCACTGATGGCTACACCTTC.

This chain connects TRBV25-1 to TRBJ1-2; 8 bases map to TRBD1. The CDR3 extends over 13 amino acids. In germline, CDR1 is MGHDK, CDR2 SYGVNS. Trimming cost V 8 bases and J 3 bases; bases outside gene matches: 5. The CDR3 nucleotides read TGTGCCAGCCTATCGGGACAGGACTATGGCTACACCTTC. Residues: CASLSGQDYGYTF.

This chain connects TRBV19 to TRBJ1-1, with D perhaps matching TRBD1 (5 bases). From germline, CDR1 is LNHDA and CDR2 SQIVND (reference sequence). V shed 8 bases and J shed 8 bases, with 12 bases lying between them. The length of the CDR3 is 11 residues. The CDR3 coding sequence is TGTGCCAGTCGTGAAAACAGGGAAGCTTTCTTT. Translated: CASRENREAFF.